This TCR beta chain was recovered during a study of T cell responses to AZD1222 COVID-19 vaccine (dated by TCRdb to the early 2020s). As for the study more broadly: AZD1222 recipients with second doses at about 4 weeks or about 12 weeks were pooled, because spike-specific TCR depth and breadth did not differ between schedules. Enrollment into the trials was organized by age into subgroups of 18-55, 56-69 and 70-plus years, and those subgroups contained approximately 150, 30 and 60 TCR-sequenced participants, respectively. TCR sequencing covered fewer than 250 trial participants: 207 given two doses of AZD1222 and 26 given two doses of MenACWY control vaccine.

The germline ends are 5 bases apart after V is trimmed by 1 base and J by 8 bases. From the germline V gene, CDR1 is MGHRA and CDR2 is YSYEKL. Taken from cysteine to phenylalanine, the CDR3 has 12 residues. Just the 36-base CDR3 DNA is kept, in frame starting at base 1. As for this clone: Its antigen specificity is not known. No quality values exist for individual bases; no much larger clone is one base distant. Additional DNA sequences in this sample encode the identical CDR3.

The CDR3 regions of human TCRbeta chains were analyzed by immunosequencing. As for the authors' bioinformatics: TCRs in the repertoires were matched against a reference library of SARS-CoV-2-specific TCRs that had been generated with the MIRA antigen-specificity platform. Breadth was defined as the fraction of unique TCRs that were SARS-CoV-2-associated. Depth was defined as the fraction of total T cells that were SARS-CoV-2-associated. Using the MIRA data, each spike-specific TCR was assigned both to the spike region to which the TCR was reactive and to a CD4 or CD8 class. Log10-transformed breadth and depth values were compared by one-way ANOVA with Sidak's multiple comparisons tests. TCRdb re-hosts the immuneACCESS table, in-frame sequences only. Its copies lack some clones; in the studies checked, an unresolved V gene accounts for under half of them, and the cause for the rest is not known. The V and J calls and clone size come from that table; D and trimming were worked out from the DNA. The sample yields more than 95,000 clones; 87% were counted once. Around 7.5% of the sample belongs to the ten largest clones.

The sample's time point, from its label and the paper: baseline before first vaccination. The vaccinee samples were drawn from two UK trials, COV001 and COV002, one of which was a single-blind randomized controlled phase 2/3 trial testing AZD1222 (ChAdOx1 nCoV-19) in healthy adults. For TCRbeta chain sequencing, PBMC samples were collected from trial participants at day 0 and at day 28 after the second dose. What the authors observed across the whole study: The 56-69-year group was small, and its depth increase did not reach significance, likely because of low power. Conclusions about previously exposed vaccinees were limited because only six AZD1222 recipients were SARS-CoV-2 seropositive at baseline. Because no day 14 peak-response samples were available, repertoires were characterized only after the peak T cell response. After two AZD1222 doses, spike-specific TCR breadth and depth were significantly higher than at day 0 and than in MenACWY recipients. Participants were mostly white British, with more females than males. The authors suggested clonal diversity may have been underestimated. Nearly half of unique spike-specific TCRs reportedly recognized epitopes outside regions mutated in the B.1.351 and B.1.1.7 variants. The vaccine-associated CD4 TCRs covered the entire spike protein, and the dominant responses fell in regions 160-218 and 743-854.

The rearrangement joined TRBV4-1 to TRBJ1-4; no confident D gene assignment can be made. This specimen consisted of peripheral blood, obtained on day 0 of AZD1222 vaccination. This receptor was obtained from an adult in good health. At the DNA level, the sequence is TGCGCCAGCAGCCAAGGGAGAGAAAAACTGTTTTTT. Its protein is CASSQGREKLFF.